The clone carrying this T cell receptor beta chain was detected only a few times. The data are from a study of blood T cell repertoires in COVID-19. The table came from immunoSEQ multiplex PCR; TCRdb's copy has only in-frame clones and leaves some out. The sample has more than 40,000 clones; approximately 90% are singletons. V was shortened by 7 bases and J by 0 bases, with 7 bases between the two germline ends. CDR3 length: 11 amino acids. In germline, CDR1 is GTSNPN, CDR2 SVGIG (reference sequence). Material for sequencing was peripheral blood. The chain combines TRBV30 with TRBJ2-7; possible D gene TRBD1, 5 bases. This receptor was taken from a man older than 75 with acute or convalescent COVID-19. The CDR3 spells CASGFSYEQYF. CDR3 sequence (DNA): TGTGCCTCAGGGTTCTCCTACGAGCAGTACTTC.